This T cell receptor (beta chain) was obtained from a study of blood T cells in healthy people across ages. This clonotype was observed a few times. This CDR3 is 12 amino acids long. Trimming shortened V by 5 bases and J by 6 bases, and 5 bases separated the two germline ends. CDR1 is SEHNR, CDR2 FQNEAQ, per germline (reference sequence). For the second PCR, which ran for roughly 6 to 12 cycles, a sample-barcoded 5' primer and a J-beta primer mix were used. Each CDR3 protein gets one entry after TCRdb re-called the 5' RACE reads with MiXCR. The table records 1.5 million to 2 million distinct CDR3 sequences, over 25% of them present only once.

Sequenced sample: blood. The TCR comes from a woman aged 25-40 years in good health. This chain links TRBV7-9 with TRBJ2-6; no firm D call. In DNA form, the CDR3 reads TGTGCCAGCAGCCTCCCGGCCAACGTCCTGACTTTC. Translating it yields CASSLPANVLTF. Variable domain in full (rest from reference TRBV7-9 and TRBJ2-6): DTGVSQNPRHKITKRGQNVTFRCDPISEHNRLYWYRQTLGQGPEFLTYFQNEAQLEKSRLLSDRFSAERPKGSFSTLEIQRTEQGDSAMYLCASSLPANVLTFGAGSRLTVL.